This T cell receptor beta chain was captured by sequencing in a study of cytotoxic CD8 clonotypes in ibrutinib-treated CLL. Study at large: Timing of response sample collection was a median about twelve months after treatment start, with a range of 6 to 36. Sequenced samples delivered averages of roughly 260,000 productive templates and about 90,000 productive rearrangements.

Sequenced by immunoSEQ multiplex PCR; TCRdb stores in-frame clones only, minus some. Counted here are about 30,000 clones, 55% to 65% occurring once; the ten biggest clones make up 12% to 15%. The CDR3 length is 14 residues. Trimming removed 5 bases at V and 3 bases at J, with 13 bases between. Germline assignment: CDR1 SNHLY and CDR2 FYNNEI. The sequenced sample was PBMCs, obtained before ibrutinib treatment. The chain carries TRBV2 and TRBJ1-1; tentative D call: TRBD1 (6 bases). The TCR was taken from a human donor with chronic lymphocytic leukemia. The DNA for the CDR3 is TGTGCCAGCAGTTTCAGGGGCTTCGACACTGAAGCTTTCTTT. Its protein product is CASSFRGFDTEAFF.